This TCR beta chain was profiled in a study of shared clonotypes between healthy human individuals. Clones were sequenced by immunoSEQ multiplex PCR, and TCRdb holds only the in-frame ones, with some missing. Among approximately 1,500,000 clones listed, roughly 96% were seen once. The V end was cut by 1 base, the J end by 4 bases, with 11 bases between. CDR1 and CDR2 from the germline V gene are MGHRA and YSYEKL. There are 15 residues in the CDR3. The specimen sequenced was naive CD4+ T cells sorted from blood. Described subset: CD45RA+ positively selected. The clonotype was recovered from a young man in good health. The rearrangement uses TRBV4-1 and TRBJ2-1, with D tentatively TRBD1 or TRBD2 (5 bases each). The CDR3 region has the DNA TGCGCCAGCAGCCAAGTACTAGAGGGGTACAATGAGCAGTTCTTC. Translation gives CASSQVLEGYNEQFF.